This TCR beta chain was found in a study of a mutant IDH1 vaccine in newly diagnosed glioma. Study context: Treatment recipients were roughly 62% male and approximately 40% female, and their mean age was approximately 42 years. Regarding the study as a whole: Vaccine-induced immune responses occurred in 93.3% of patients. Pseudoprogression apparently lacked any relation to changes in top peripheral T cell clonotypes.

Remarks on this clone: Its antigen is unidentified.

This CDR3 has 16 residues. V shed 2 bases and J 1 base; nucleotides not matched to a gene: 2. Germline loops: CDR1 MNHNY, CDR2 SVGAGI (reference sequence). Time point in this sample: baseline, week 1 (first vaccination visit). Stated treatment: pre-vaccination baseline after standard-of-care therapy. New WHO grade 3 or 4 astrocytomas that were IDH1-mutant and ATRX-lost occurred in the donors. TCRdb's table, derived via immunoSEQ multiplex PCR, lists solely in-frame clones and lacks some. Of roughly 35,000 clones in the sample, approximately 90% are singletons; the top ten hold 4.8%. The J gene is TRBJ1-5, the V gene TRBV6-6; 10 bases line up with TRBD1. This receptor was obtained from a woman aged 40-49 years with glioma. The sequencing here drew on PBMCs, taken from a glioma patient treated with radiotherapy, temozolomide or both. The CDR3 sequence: CASSYRQGASNQPQHF. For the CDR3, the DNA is TGTGCCAGCAGTTACAGACAGGGGGCGAGCAATCAGCCCCAGCATTTT.